This TCR beta chain was profiled in a study of cytomegalovirus exposure and HLA in healthy donors. Across the whole study: Early released data comprised about 84 million unique TCRs from HLA-typed donors.

Study observations and caveats: About 90% or about 30% of the time was how often most TCR beta V segments were productive, according to an earlier analysis. There were some V segments, including TRBV6-2 and TRBV6-3, excluded as indistinguishable.

Researchers ran the PCR with 60 Vbeta and 13 Jbeta primers. Profiling relied on immunoSEQ multiplex PCR, and the TCRdb table lists in-frame clones only, not all of them. Seen here are 50,000 to 80,000 clones, around four fifths observed once, and the top ten hold about 4.8%. In the case of this clone: What it recognizes is unknown.

This CDR3 is 14 amino acids long. The germline V gene encodes CDR1 SSHAT and CDR2 FNYEAQ (reference sequence). Between the trimmed V and J ends, which lost 1 base and 5 bases, there was a span of 11 bases. Donors were ostensibly healthy at sampling, although undocumented immune exposures were probable. The sequencing input was PBMCs. This chain connects TRBV7-7 to TRBJ2-5; D is possibly TRBD2 (5 bases). This clonotype was sampled from a male donor in good health and CMV-seropositive. The CDR3 DNA reads TGTGCCAGCAGCTTAGATTGGGCTAGCGAGACCCAGTACTTC. Translating it yields CASSLDWASETQYF.